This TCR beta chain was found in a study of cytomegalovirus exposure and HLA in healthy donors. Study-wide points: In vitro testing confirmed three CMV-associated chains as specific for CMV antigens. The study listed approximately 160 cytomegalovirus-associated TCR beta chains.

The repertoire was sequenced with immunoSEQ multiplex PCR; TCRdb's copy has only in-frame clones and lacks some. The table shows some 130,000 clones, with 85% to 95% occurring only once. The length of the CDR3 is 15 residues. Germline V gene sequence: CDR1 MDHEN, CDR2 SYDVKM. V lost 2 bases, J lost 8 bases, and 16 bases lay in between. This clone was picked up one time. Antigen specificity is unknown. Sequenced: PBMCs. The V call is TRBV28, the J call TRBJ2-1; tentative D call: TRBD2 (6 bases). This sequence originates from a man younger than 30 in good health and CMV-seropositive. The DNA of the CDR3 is TGTGCCAGCAGTTTAGGGAGACTAGTGAGGGATGAGCAGTTCTTC. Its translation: CASSLGRLVRDEQFF.